Sequencing of this T cell receptor beta chain was carried out in a study of glioma-infiltrating T cells. Whole-study findings and limits: Tissue-blood divergence was below expectation in non-neoplastic patients, above in gliomas.

Using RNA template, CDR3s of TCR alpha and beta were amplified with iRepertoire arm-PCR. TCRdb reprocessed the multiplex PCR reads via MiXCR and lists one record per CDR3 protein. Of approximately 110,000 distinct CDR3 sequences detected, around 25% appear once; the ten largest clones hold about a third. Germline V gene lookup returns CDR1 DFQATT and CDR2 SNEGSKA (reference sequence). The V and J ends lost 6 bases and 0 bases respectively, with 12 bases between them. The CDR3 is 14 residues long. The sample holds many counts of this clonotype. Its specificity is not known. The sequence came from a human donor with low-grade glioma or glioblastoma, undergoing nonglioma brain surgery, or in good health (not recorded which). The genes are TRBV20-1 and TRBJ2-1; D is unresolved. Sequencing was done on a sample of glioma tissue, nonneoplastic brain tissue, or PBMCs (not recorded which). This CDR3 reads CSARRISSYNEQFF. The CDR3 DNA follows: TGCAGTGCCCGCAGGATAAGCTCCTACAATGAGCAGTTCTTC.